This entry lists 14 T cell receptor beta chains sequenced from one sample in a study of T cell responses to AZD1222 COVID-19 vaccine. Some clones are missing from TCRdb's copy, which holds only in-frame ones; the method was immunoSEQ multiplex PCR. The sample includes 110,000 or so clones, around 87% seen only once; the top ten take 4% to 5.5%. This specimen consisted of peripheral blood, obtained 28 days after the second AZD1222 dose. Receptor source: an adult who received the AZD1222 COVID-19 vaccine.

The chain is built from TRBV12-5 and TRBJ2-2; 11 nucleotides line up with TRBD2. J gave up 5 bases and V 1 base, and 0 bases lay outside the gene matches. This CDR3 has 15 amino acids. Germline assignment: CDR1 LGHNT and CDR2 FRNRAP. The CDR3 nucleotides read TGTGCTAGTGGTTTGGGACTAGCGGGAACCGGGGAGCTGTTTTTT. Protein: CASGLGLAGTGELFF.

The chain has TRBV19 and TRBJ1-2; 7 bases match TRBD1. CDR1 is LNHDA and CDR2 is SQIVND in the germline V gene (reference sequence). The CDR3 covers 13 residues. The V and J ends lost 7 bases and 5 bases, in that order; junction bases with no gene match: 7. This CDR3 reads CASTPTGEYGYTF. The CDR3, as DNA: TGTGCCAGTACCCCAACAGGGGAGTATGGCTACACCTTC.

This chain links TRBV7-9 with TRBJ2-7; no clear D gene. CDR1 is SEHNR, CDR2 FQNEAQ, per germline (reference sequence). This CDR3 is 11 amino acids long. Trimming stripped 8 bases from V and 0 bases from J, with 5 bases between. The CDR3 DNA follows: TGTGCCAGCGGCTACTCCTACGAGCAGTACTTC. Its translation: CASGYSYEQYF.

The CDR3 nucleotides read TGTGCCAGCAGTTTTGGGACTAGCGGGACGAATGAGCAGTTCTTC. This translates into CASSFGTSGTNEQFF. The chain links TRBV27 to TRBJ2-1; 13 nucleotides line up with TRBD2. There are 15 residues in the CDR3. The V and J ends lost 3 bases and 7 bases, in that order; junction bases with no gene match: 3. CDR1 MNHEY and CDR2 SMNVEV come from the germline V gene (reference sequence).

V is TRBV19 and J is TRBJ2-5; D is undetermined. V dropped 1 base and J dropped 1 base, with 1 base sitting between them. This CDR3 spans 12 amino acids. The V gene's germline CDR1 is LNHDA and CDR2 SQIVND (reference sequence). CDR3 loop: CASSIGQETQYF. In DNA form, the CDR3 reads TGTGCCAGTAGTATAGGCCAAGAGACCCAGTACTTC. Using reference TRBV19 and TRBJ2-5 for the parts outside the CDR3, the full variable domain is DGGITQSPKYLFRKEGQNVTLSCEQNLNHDAMYWYRQDPGQGLRLIYYSQIVNDFQKGDIAEGYSVSREKKESFPLTVTSAQKNPTAFYLCASSIGQETQYFGPGTRLLVL.

This clone has more than one count but fewer than ten. The genes are TRBV30 and TRBJ2-7; TRBD2 aligns across 8 bases. Trimming removed 0 bases from V and 4 bases from J; junction bases left unmatched: 5. Germline V gene data show CDR1 as GTSNPN and CDR2 as SVGIG (reference sequence). CDR3 length equals 14 residues. CDR3 region: CAWSVREGGYEQYF. The CDR3 coding sequence is TGTGCCTGGAGTGTACGGGAGGGCGGGTACGAGCAGTACTTC.

The rearrangement joins TRBV30 to TRBJ2-4; possible D gene TRBD2, 7 bases. Germline V gene data show CDR1 as GTSNPN and CDR2 as SVGIG (reference sequence). Trimming removed 1 base at V and 1 base at J, with 11 bases between. This CDR3 contains 15 residues. Written as DNA, the CDR3 is TGTGCCTGGAGTGAGGGGAGGGGGGCCAAAAACATTCAGTACTTC. Its translation is CAWSEGRGAKNIQYF.

The rearrangement links TRBV28 to TRBJ1-5; 7 bases agree with TRBD1. J was trimmed by 4 bases and V by 6 bases; bases with no gene match: 9. This CDR3 region has 15 residues. Germline CDR1 and CDR2: MDHEN and SYDVKM. This chain's CDR3 is CASRGEGAANQPQHF. CDR3 DNA sequence: TGTGCCAGCAGAGGGGAGGGGGCGGCAAATCAGCCCCAGCATTTT.

The CDR3, as DNA: TGTGCCAGCAGCTCATACGTGGGGACCGGGGAGCAGTACTTC. Encoded protein: CASSSYVGTGEQYF. The J gene is TRBJ2-7, the V gene TRBV11-2; D might be TRBD1 or TRBD2, each matching 5 bases. The CDR3 totals 14 residues. Per the germline V gene, CDR1 is SGHAT and CDR2 is FQNNGV. Deletions cut 4 bases from V and 7 bases from J, with 17 bases between.

This clone showed up just once. The J gene is TRBJ1-6, the V gene TRBV30; D unclear. Germline V gene sequence: CDR1 GTSNPN, CDR2 SVGIG (reference sequence). The CDR3 totals 14 residues. V gave up 3 bases and J gave up 7 bases, with 13 bases separating them. The CDR3 reads CAWRTPRSNSPLHF. CDR3 DNA sequence: TGTGCCTGGAGAACCCCCCGCTCGAATTCACCCCTCCACTTT.

The J gene is TRBJ2-2, the V gene TRBV30; D is uncertain. CDR1 and CDR2 from the germline V gene are GTSNPN and SVGIG (reference sequence). The CDR3 runs 12 residues. Trimming took off 3 bases at V and 1 base at J, with 3 bases between the two ends. The CDR3 nucleotides are TGTGCCTGGAGCTTGAACACCGGGGAGCTGTTTTTT. Amino acid sequence: CAWSLNTGELFF.

The chain joins TRBV6-2 or TRBV6-3 to TRBJ1-1; perhaps TRBD1 as D (6 bases). This CDR3 comprises 14 residues. V was trimmed by 2 bases and J by 1 base, leaving 8 bases between them. In germline, CDR1 is MNHEY, CDR2 SVGEGT. The CDR3 nucleotides read TGTGCCAGCAGTTACGGGACACCGAACACTGAAGCTTTCTTT. It encodes CASSYGTPNTEAFF.

The gene calls are TRBV27 and TRBJ1-5; D is uncertain. CDR3 length: 14 amino acids. Germline lookup yields CDR1 MNHEY and CDR2 SMNVEV (reference sequence). V was clipped by 0 bases and J by 10 bases, with 13 bases between them. The CDR3 DNA follows: TGTGCCAGCAGTTTATCGACCCGGTTCGAACCCCAGCATTTT. It encodes CASSLSTRFEPQHF.

This sequence joins TRBV18 and TRBJ1-1, with TRBD1 matching 7 bases. Trimming at V came to 4 bases and at J to 1 base, leaving 3 bases not matched to a gene. The CDR3 loop spans 14 amino acids. Germline values: CDR1 KGHSH, CDR2 LQKENI. Here the CDR3 reads CASSQQGRNTEAFF. For the CDR3, the DNA is TGTGCCAGCTCACAACAGGGGAGGAACACTGAAGCTTTCTTT. The full variable domain, its missing parts supplied by reference TRBV18 and TRBJ1-1, is NAGVMQNPRHLVRRRGQEARLRCSPMKGHSHVYWYRQLPEEGLKFMVYLQKENIIDESGMPKERFSAEFPKEGPSILRIQQVVRGDSAAYFCASSQQGRNTEAFFGQGTRLTVV.